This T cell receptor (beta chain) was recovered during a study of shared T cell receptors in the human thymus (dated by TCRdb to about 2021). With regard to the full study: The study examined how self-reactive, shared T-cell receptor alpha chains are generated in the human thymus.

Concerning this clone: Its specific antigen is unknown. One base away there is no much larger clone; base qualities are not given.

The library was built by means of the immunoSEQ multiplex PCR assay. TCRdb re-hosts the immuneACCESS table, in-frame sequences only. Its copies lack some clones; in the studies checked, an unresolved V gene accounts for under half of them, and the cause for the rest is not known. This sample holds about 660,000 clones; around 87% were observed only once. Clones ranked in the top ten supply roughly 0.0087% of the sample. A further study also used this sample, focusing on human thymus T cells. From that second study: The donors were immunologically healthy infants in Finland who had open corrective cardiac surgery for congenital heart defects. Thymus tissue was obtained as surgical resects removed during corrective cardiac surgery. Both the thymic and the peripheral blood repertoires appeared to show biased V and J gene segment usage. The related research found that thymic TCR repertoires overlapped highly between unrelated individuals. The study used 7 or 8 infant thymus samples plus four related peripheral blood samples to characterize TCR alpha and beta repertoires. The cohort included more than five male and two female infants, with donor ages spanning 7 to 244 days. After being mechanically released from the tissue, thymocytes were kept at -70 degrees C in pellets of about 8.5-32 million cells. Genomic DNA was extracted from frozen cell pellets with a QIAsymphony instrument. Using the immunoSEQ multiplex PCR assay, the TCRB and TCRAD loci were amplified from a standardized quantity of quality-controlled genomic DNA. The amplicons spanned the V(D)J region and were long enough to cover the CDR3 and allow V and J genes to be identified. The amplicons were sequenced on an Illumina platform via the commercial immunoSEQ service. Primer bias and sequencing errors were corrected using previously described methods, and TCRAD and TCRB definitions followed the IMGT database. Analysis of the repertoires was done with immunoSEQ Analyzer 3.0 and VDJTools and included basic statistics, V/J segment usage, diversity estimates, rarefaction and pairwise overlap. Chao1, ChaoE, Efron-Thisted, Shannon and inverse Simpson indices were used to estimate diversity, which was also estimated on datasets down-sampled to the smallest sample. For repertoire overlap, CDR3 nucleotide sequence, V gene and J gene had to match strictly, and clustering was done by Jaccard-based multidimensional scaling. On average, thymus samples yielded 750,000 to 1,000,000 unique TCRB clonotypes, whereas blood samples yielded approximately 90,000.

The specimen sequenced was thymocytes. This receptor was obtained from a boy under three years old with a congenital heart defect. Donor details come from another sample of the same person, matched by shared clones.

The base sequence is TGCAGCGTTGAAATTAGGGACAGGTTAGCCACCGGGGAGCTGTTTTTT. Translated, this gives CSVEIRDRLATGELFF. Recombination joined TRBV29-1 with TRBJ2-2, with 8 bases matching TRBD1. From a lookup of the germline V gene, CDR1 and CDR2 are SQVTM and ANQGSEA. V trim: 2 bases; J trim: 4 bases; unmatched bases: 9. Including cysteine and phenylalanine, the CDR3 has 16 amino acids. Only the CDR3 portion is preserved as DNA: 48 bases, with reading frame beginning at the first base.